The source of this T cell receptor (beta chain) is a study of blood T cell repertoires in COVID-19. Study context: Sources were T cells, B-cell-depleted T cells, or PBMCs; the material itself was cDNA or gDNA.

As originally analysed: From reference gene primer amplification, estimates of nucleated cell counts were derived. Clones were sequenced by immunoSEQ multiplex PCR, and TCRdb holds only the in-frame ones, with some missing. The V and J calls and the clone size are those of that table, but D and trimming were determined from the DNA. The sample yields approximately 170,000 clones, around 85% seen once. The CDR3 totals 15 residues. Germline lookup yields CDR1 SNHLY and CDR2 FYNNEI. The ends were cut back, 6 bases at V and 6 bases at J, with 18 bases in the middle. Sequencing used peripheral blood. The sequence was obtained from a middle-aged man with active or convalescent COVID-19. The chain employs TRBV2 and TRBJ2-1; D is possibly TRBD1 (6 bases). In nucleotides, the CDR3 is TGTGCCAGCAGCTTGGACAGCCAGAGGTCCAATGAGCAGTTCTTC. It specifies CASSLDSQRSNEQFF.